This TCR beta chain was observed in a study of identical twins. Trimming removed 7 bases from V and 9 bases from J; junction bases left unmatched: 7. The CDR3 totals 14 residues. TCRdb analysed the 5' RACE reads with MiXCR anew, one entry per CDR3 protein. The sample records approximately 630,000 distinct CDR3 sequences, around 7.4% being singletons. This sample also belongs to another study, concerning yellow fever vaccine responses in identical twins.

The chain links TRBV12-3 or TRBV12-4 to TRBJ2-4; 12 bases fit TRBD2. This TCR came from a young woman in good health. The sequenced material came from PBMCs. This CDR3 reads CASTLAGGVGIQYF. DNA for the CDR3: TGTGCCAGCACGCTAGCGGGGGGGGTGGGCATTCAGTACTTC.